A single sample gave rise to the 27 T cell receptor beta chains below, sequenced in a study of PD-1 blockade in mismatch repair-deficient tumors. For these TCRs, the target antigens are not known. Time point noted: approximately 10-day in vitro stimulation with candidate neoantigen peptide 6. Clones were read by immunoSEQ multiplex PCR, and TCRdb kept only the in-frame ones, dropping some. The data hold roughly 13,000 clones, with approximately 86% observed a single time. Sample: cells cultured in vitro, taken from a patient treated with pembrolizumab. The receptors come from an adult with mismatch repair-deficient cancer.

V usage is TRBV7-2 and J usage is TRBJ2-4; D unresolved. Germline V lookup: CDR1 SGHTA, CDR2 FQGNSA. The CDR3 covers 13 residues. V shed 6 bases and J shed 8 bases, with 14 bases lying between them. CDR3 bases: TGTGCCAGCAGTCAAGGGTGGACGGACATTCAGTACTTC. Its translation: CASSQGWTDIQYF.

The chain couples TRBV7-2 to TRBJ1-1, with 7 bases that match TRBD1. Germline CDR1 is SGHTA and CDR2 is FQGNSA. Trimming at V came to 2 bases and at J to 3 bases, leaving 6 bases not matched to a gene. The CDR3 contains 15 residues. The CDR3 is CASSLNRGMDTEAFF. CDR3 coding DNA: TGTGCCAGCAGCTTAAACAGGGGAATGGACACTGAAGCTTTCTTT. Together with reference TRBV7-2 and TRBJ1-1, the CDR3 gives the full variable domain: GAGVSQSPSNKVTEKGKDVELRCDPISGHTALYWYRQSLGQGLEFLIYFQGNSAPDKSGLPSDRFSAERTGGSVSTLTIQRTQQEDSAVYLCASSLNRGMDTEAFFGQGTRLTVV.

In its sample, this clone was seen a few times. The chain couples TRBV2 to TRBJ2-7; 10 bases are shared with TRBD1. Germline lookup yields CDR1 SNHLY and CDR2 FYNNEI. V was pared by 8 bases and J by 7 bases, with 11 bases of the junction left unmatched. This CDR3 spans 14 amino acids. CDR3 region: CASAAPGQGLEQYF. The DNA of the CDR3 is TGTGCCAGCGCGGCCCCGGGACAGGGGTTGGAGCAGTACTTC.

The chain couples TRBV29-1 to TRBJ2-7; a weak D match, TRBD2 (6 bases). V lost 5 bases and J lost 0, with 11 bases in between. Germline lookup yields CDR1 SQVTM and CDR2 ANQGSEA. This CDR3 is 13 amino acids long. CDR3 region: CSVTGLDSYEQYF. Here the CDR3 DNA reads TGCAGCGTTACGGGACTCGACTCCTACGAGCAGTACTTC.

The J gene is TRBJ2-3, the V gene TRBV11-2; 8 bases map to TRBD2. V gave up 4 bases and J gave up 4 bases; unmatched junction bases: 16. The CDR3 covers 18 residues. The germline gives CDR1 SGHAT, CDR2 FQNNGV. CDR3 in amino acids: CASSSWGSGGRSADTQYF. The CDR3 nucleotides read TGTGCCAGCAGCTCTTGGGGGAGCGGCGGGAGGAGCGCAGATACGCAGTATTTT.

The rearrangement links TRBV2 to TRBJ2-3; TRBD2 matches 7 bases. The germline CDR1 and CDR2 sequences are SNHLY and FYNNEI. The CDR3 is 13 residues long. The junction had 10 bases not matched to a gene; V was cut back by 8 bases and J by 8 bases. This CDR3 is CASVASGIATQYF. Written as DNA, the CDR3 is TGTGCCAGCGTCGCTAGCGGAATTGCTACGCAGTATTTT.

This sequence joins TRBV6-5 and TRBJ2-1; TRBD2 aligns across 9 bases. The CDR3 totals 15 residues. Germline CDR1 MNHEY, CDR2 SVGAGI. The junction had 4 bases not matched to a gene; V was cut back by 7 bases and J by 0 bases. The CDR3 is CASKREAFSYNEQFF. CDR3 in DNA: TGTGCCAGCAAGCGGGAGGCGTTCTCCTACAATGAGCAGTTCTTC.

This sequence joins TRBV7-8 and TRBJ1-1; D remains ambiguous. Germline loops: CDR1 SGHVS, CDR2 FQNEAQ. The CDR3 loop spans 14 amino acids. Trimming removed 5 bases from V and 0 bases from J, with 10 bases in between. As DNA, the CDR3 is TGTGCCAGCAGCCTACAAGAGATGAACACTGAAGCTTTCTTT. It specifies CASSLQEMNTEAFF.

The DNA for the CDR3 is TGTGCCAGCAGTGCCTTCCCGACAGCACGCTATGGCTACACCTTC. Protein: CASSAFPTARYGYTF. This chain uses TRBV25-1 with TRBJ1-2, with D tentatively TRBD1 (5 bases). Germline CDR1 reads MGHDK; CDR2 reads SYGVNS. Trimming removed 4 bases at V and 4 bases at J, with 16 bases between. The CDR3 has 15 residues.

The rearrangement links TRBV1 to TRBJ2-2; the table's D gene call, TRBD2, was not cross checked with the DNA. TRBV1 is given as a pseudogene. CDR3 length: 17 residues. DNA of the CDR3: TGCACCAGCAGCGAAAGAGGCCTAGCGGGAGTAGTCGGGGAGCTGTTTTTT. As protein: CTSSERGLAGVVGELFF.

With respect to this clone: The junction differs from germline at one of its ends, possibly a read error. The V gene is TRBV27, the J gene TRBJ1-5, with D maybe TRBD1 (6 bases). Germline V CDR1 and CDR2: MNHEY, SMNVEV (reference sequence). The CDR3 runs 17 residues. In DNA form, the CDR3 reads TGTGCCAGCAGTTTAACAGGGTTGCGGGATGGCAAACAGCCCCAGCATTTT. It translates to CASSLTGLRDGKQPQHF.

This clone occurred once. The rearrangement uses TRBV27 and TRBJ1-1; 8 bases map to TRBD1. This CDR3 has 14 amino acids. Per the germline V gene, CDR1 is MNHEY and CDR2 is SMNVEV (reference sequence). After removal of 6 bases from V and 10 bases from J, the junction contained 13 bases not matched to a gene. The CDR3 reads CASSPPGQGPGAFF. The DNA for the CDR3 is TGTGCCAGCAGCCCCCCCGGACAGGGCCCTGGAGCTTTCTTT.

The chain has TRBV4-2 and TRBJ2-5; 9 bases map to TRBD2. The ends lost 2 bases at V and 4 bases at J; junction bases unmatched: 8. Germline V gene lookup returns CDR1 LGHNA and CDR2 YNFKEQ. This CDR3 is 16 amino acids long. Here the CDR3 DNA reads TGTGCCAGCAGCCAACATGGCGGGAGGGCCCGAGAGACCCAGTACTTC. This codes for CASSQHGGRARETQYF.

This chain links TRBV5-1 with TRBJ1-1; D gene ambiguous. V gave up 1 base and J gave up 0 bases, with 7 bases separating them. The length of the CDR3 is 14 residues. Germline assignment: CDR1 SGHRS and CDR2 YFSETQ. Here the CDR3 reads CASSLRPMNTEAFF. CDR3 bases: TGCGCCAGCAGCTTGAGGCCAATGAACACTGAAGCTTTCTTT.

The chain links TRBV5-1 to TRBJ2-5, with 15 nucleotides matching TRBD2. The germline V gene encodes CDR1 SGHRS and CDR2 YFSETQ. The CDR3 is 16 amino acids. Trimming at V came to 4 bases and at J to 5 bases, leaving 6 bases not matched to a gene. CDR3 region: CASSTGLAGGVETQYF. The CDR3 coding sequence is TGCGCCAGCAGCACGGGACTAGCGGGAGGTGTTGAGACCCAGTACTTC. The full variable domain, with the rest looked up from reference TRBV5-1 and TRBJ2-5, is KAGVTQTPRYLIKTRGQQVTLSCSPISGHRSVSWYQQTPGQGLQFLFEYFSETQRNKGNFPGRFSGRQFSNSRSEMNVSTLELGDSALYLCASSTGLAGGVETQYFGPGTRLLVL.

The V gene is TRBV30, the J gene TRBJ2-3, with TRBD2 matching 10 bases. The germline gives CDR1 GTSNPN, CDR2 SVGIG (reference sequence). V shed 0 bases and J 6 bases; nucleotides not matched to a gene: 9. This CDR3 is built from 16 residues. CDR3 DNA sequence: TGTGCCTGGAGTGTACAACTAGCGGGAATTCAGGATACGCAGTATTTT. As protein: CAWSVQLAGIQDTQYF.

This clone was observed a few times. J is TRBJ2-7 and V is TRBV9; 7 bases align to TRBD1. Losses at the gene ends were 3 bases for V and 3 bases for J; bases not matched to a gene: 9. The CDR3 is 15 residues long. Germline lookup yields CDR1 SGDLS and CDR2 YYNGEE. The CDR3: CASSARQGSLYEQYF. The CDR3, as DNA: TGTGCCAGCAGCGCTAGACAGGGATCTCTCTACGAGCAGTACTTC. Based on the CDR3 plus reference TRBV9 and TRBJ2-7, the full variable domain is DSGVTQTPKHLITATGQRVTLRCSPRSGDLSVYWYQQSLDQGLQFLIQYYNGEERAKGNILERFSAQQFPDLHSELNLSSLELGDSALYFCASSARQGSLYEQYFGPGTRLTVT.

This chain links TRBV5-5 with TRBJ1-2, with D hard to call. Trimming took off 0 bases at V and 7 bases at J, with 13 bases between the two ends. The CDR3 runs 14 residues. Looked up from germline, CDR1 is SGHKS and CDR2 is YYEKEE (reference sequence). The chain's CDR3 is CASSLAPGNRGYTF. In DNA form, the CDR3 reads TGTGCCAGCAGCTTGGCTCCGGGGAACCGTGGCTACACCTTC. The whole variable domain, filled in from reference TRBV5-5 and TRBJ1-2, reads DAGVTQSPTHLIKTRGQQVTLRCSPISGHKSVSWYQQVLGQGPQFIFQYYEKEERGRGNFPDRFSARQFPNYSSELNVNALLLGDSALYLCASSLAPGNRGYTFGSGTRLTVV.

The chain recombines TRBV7-3 with TRBJ2-1; D is unresolved. Germline-derived CDR1 and CDR2 are SGHTA and FQGTGA. The CDR3 length is 12 residues. The ends were cut back, 3 bases at V and 5 bases at J, with 5 bases in the middle. The CDR3 region is CASSFRNNEQFF. DNA for the CDR3: TGTGCCAGCAGCTTTCGTAACAATGAGCAGTTCTTC.

The rearrangement links TRBV7-9 to TRBJ2-7; no clear D. Germline CDR1 is SEHNR and CDR2 is FQNEAQ (reference sequence). CDR3 length: 13 residues. With 7 bases removed from V and 2 bases from J, the gap between germline ends came to 12 bases. CDR3: CASNPPWTYEQYF. As DNA, the CDR3 is TGTGCCAGCAACCCACCCTGGACCTACGAGCAGTACTTC.

J is TRBJ2-3 and V is TRBV11-2; 12 nucleotides align to TRBD2. J gave up 0 bases and V 3 bases, and 10 bases lay outside the gene matches. This CDR3 region has 19 residues. In germline, CDR1 is SGHAT, CDR2 FQNNGV. The CDR3 spells CASSLGLAGYLRSTDTQYF. The CDR3 DNA sequence: TGTGCCAGCAGCTTGGGACTAGCGGGTTATTTGAGGAGCACAGATACGCAGTATTTT. The whole variable domain, remainder taken from reference TRBV11-2 and TRBJ2-3, is EAGVAQSPRYKIIEKRQSVAFWCNPISGHATLYWYQQILGQGPKLLIQFQNNGVVDDSQLPKDRFSAERLKGVDSTLKIQPAKLEDSAVYLCASSLGLAGYLRSTDTQYFGPGTRLTVL.

A single count supports this clone. The chain links TRBV5-6 to TRBJ2-7; D gene uncertain. Germline CDR1 is SGHDT and CDR2 is YYEEEE. Trimming took off 4 bases at V and 3 bases at J, with 8 bases between the two ends. This CDR3 is built from 12 residues. CDR3 nucleotides: TGTGCCAGCAGCGCCCCTAACTACGAGCAGTACTTC. As protein: CASSAPNYEQYF.

The chain uses TRBV11-2 and TRBJ2-1; a weak D match, TRBD2 (6 bases). The germline gives CDR1 SGHAT, CDR2 FQNNGV. The ends were cut back, 3 bases at V and 1 base at J, with 16 bases in the middle. The CDR3 is made up of 17 amino acids. The CDR3 loop is CASSFSAAAGSYNEQFF. In nucleotides, the CDR3 is TGTGCCAGCAGCTTTTCGGCAGCTGCGGGATCCTACAATGAGCAGTTCTTC.

The V call is TRBV28, the J call TRBJ2-1; D is possibly TRBD2 (5 bases). This CDR3 comprises 13 residues. The germline V gene encodes CDR1 MDHEN and CDR2 SYDVKM. V was shortened by 7 bases and J by 7 bases, with 14 bases between the two germline ends. The CDR3 DNA is TGTGCCAGCAACAGCGGATTACGGAATGAGCAGTTCTTC. Translated: CASNSGLRNEQFF.

The V gene is TRBV9, the J gene TRBJ2-1; 9 bases align to TRBD2. This CDR3 region has 16 residues. Unmatched junction bases numbered 2, after V lost 0 bases and J lost 1 base. CDR1 SGDLS and CDR2 YYNGEE come from the germline V gene. CDR3 coding DNA: TGTGCCAGCAGCGTAGGTAGCGGGGGTTCCTACAATGAGCAGTTCTTC. Its translation: CASSVGSGGSYNEQFF.

This clone was seen just once. This sequence joins TRBV5-1 and TRBJ2-2, with D hard to call. Germline V gene lookup returns CDR1 SGHRS and CDR2 YFSETQ. The CDR3 spans 14 residues. Trimming took off 0 bases at V and 0 bases at J, with 3 bases between the two ends. CDR3 sequence: CASSLATNTGELFF. DNA of the CDR3: TGCGCCAGCAGCTTGGCCACGAACACCGGGGAGCTGTTTTTT.

The V and J genes are TRBV5-4 and TRBJ1-1; possible D gene TRBD1, 6 bases. Trimming left V 4 bases short and J 4 bases short, with 14 bases between. CDR3 length equals 14 residues. From germline, CDR1 is SGHNT and CDR2 YYREEE (reference sequence). The CDR3 region is CASSPQGLVTEAFF. The DNA for the CDR3 is TGTGCCAGCAGCCCACAGGGTTTGGTCACTGAAGCTTTCTTT.